A selection of T cell receptor beta chains follows, all from one sample in a study of TIL therapy for anti-PD-1-resistant metastatic lung cancer. TCRdb's table, derived via immunoSEQ multiplex PCR, lists solely in-frame clones and lacks some. The repertoire holds tens of thousands of clones, with 60% to 80% as singletons. The sequenced sample was blood, obtained at baseline. Source of these receptors: a woman between 30 and 80 years old with non-small cell lung cancer. CDR3s include the opening cysteine and the closing phenylalanine or tryptophan. Each record gives: D gene, clone size, V gene, J gene, CDR3 DNA, CDR3 protein. A D gene is named only where the DNA matches it firmly. Size is omitted from some rows. Given values are once, few, many or a class for expanded clones.

NA	NA	TRBV5-8	TRBJ2-3	TGTGCCAGCAGCCTGGGGTCCGGTTCAGATACGCAGTATTTT	CASSLGSGSDTQYF
NA	few	TRBV19	TRBJ2-5	TGTGCCAGTAGTATAGCCCCGCAAGAGACCCAGTACTTC	CASSIAPQETQYF
NA	NA	TRBV2	TRBJ2-1	TGTGCCAGCAGAAGCGGATACAATGAGCAGTTCTTC	CASRSGYNEQFF
NA	NA	TRBV6-1	TRBJ1-4	TGTGCCAGCAGTTCAAAGGGGAGTATGTCAAAACTGTTTTTT	CASSSKGSMSKLFF
TRBD2	NA	TRBV19	TRBJ2-1	TGTGCCAGTAGAGGGGCTAGCGGGAGTGGTGAGCAGTTCTTC	CASRGASGSGEQFF
NA	few	TRBV20-1	TRBJ2-3	TGCAGTGCTAGAGCCCAAAATACGCAGTATTTT	CSARAQNTQYF
TRBD2	NA	TRBV6-6	TRBJ2-3	TGTGCCAGCTCTCCGGGGAGGGTGGGAACAGATACGCAGTATTTT	CASSPGRVGTDTQYF
NA	NA	TRBV30	TRBJ2-1	TGTGCCTGCAGAGAATTCAATGAGCAGTTCTTC	CACREFNEQFF
NA	NA	TRBV4-1	TRBJ2-1	TGCGCCAGCAGCCGAGACGAATACTCCTACAATGAGCAGTTCTTC	CASSRDEYSYNEQFF
NA	NA	TRBV30	TRBJ2-7	TGTGCTAGGGGTAACTCCTACGAGCAGTACTTC	CARGNSYEQYF
NA	NA	TRBV19	TRBJ2-7	TGTGCCAGTAGTACCCGGACAGTGGACGAGCAGTACTTC	CASSTRTVDEQYF
NA	NA	TRBV27	TRBJ2-2	TGTGCCAGCAGTCTCCTCGCCGGGGAGCTGTTTTTT	CASSLLAGELFF
NA	NA	TRBV10-3	TRBJ2-3	TGTGCCATCAGCCTCGGGGGTAGCACAGATACGCAGTATTTT	CAISLGGSTDTQYF
NA	NA	TRBV18	TRBJ2-5	TGTGCCAGCTCACCAGGGAACGAACGTGAGACCCAGTACTTC	CASSPGNERETQYF
NA	NA	TRBV2	TRBJ1-1	TGTGCCAGCAGCTGGGAGTTTGGGCCTGAAGCTTTCTTT	CASSWEFGPEAFF
NA	NA	TRBV7-2	TRBJ2-1	TGTGCCAGCAGCCTCCCCTCGAGCTCCTACAATGAGCAGTTCTTC	CASSLPSSSYNEQFF
NA	NA	TRBV9	TRBJ1-5	TGTGCCAGCAGCGAGGGAGTCAGCAATCAGCCCCAGCATTTT	CASSEGVSNQPQHF
NA	NA	TRBV7-9	TRBJ1-2	TGTGCCAGCAGGGAACAGGGAGGGACTAACTATGGCTACACCTTC	CASREQGGTNYGYTF
NA	NA	TRBV2	TRBJ1-4	TGTGCCAGCAAGAGGGAGGAGGAAAAACTGTTTTTT	CASKREEEKLFF
TRBD2	NA	TRBV7-9	TRBJ2-7	TGTGCCAGCAGCCGGGCGAGCGGGAGGCACTTCTACGAGCAGTACTTC	CASSRASGRHFYEQYF
NA	NA	TRBV5-1	TRBJ2-7	TGCGCCAGCAGCTTGGACTCAGTTACCTACGAGCAGTACTTC	CASSLDSVTYEQYF
NA	NA	TRBV5-1	TRBJ1-1	TGCGCCAGCAGCTCGGACAAGAACACTGAAGCTTTCTTT	CASSSDKNTEAFF
NA	NA	TRBV6-4	TRBJ2-1	TGTGCCAGCAAGCGGGACAGCTCCTACAATGAGCAGTTCTTC	CASKRDSSYNEQFF
NA	NA	TRBV14	TRBJ2-3	TGTGCCAGCAGCCAAGTTGCTGTTCAGTATTTT	CASSQVAVQYF
NA	once	TRBV7-9	TRBJ2-7	TGTGCCAGCAGCCGGACCAATTCCGAGCAGTACTTC	CASSRTNSEQYF
NA	once	TRBV6-5	TRBJ2-7	TGTGCCAGCAGTTACTCTGAGGGCTACGAGCAGTACTTC	CASSYSEGYEQYF
TRBD2	NA	TRBV2	TRBJ2-3	TGTGCCAGCAGTGCCGGGACTAGAGCAGATACGCAGTATTTT	CASSAGTRADTQYF